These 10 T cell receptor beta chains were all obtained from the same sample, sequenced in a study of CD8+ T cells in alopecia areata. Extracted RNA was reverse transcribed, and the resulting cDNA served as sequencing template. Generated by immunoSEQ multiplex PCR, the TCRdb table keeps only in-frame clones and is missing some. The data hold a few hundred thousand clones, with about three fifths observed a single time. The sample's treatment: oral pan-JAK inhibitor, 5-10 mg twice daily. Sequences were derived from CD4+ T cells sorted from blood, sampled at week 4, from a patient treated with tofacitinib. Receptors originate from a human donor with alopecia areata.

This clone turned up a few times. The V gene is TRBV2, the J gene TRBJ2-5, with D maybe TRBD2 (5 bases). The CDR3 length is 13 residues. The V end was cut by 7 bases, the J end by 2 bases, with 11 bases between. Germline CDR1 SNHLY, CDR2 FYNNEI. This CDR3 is CASTGSGQETQYF. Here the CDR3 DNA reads TGTGCCAGCACAGGCAGCGGACAAGAGACCCAGTACTTC.

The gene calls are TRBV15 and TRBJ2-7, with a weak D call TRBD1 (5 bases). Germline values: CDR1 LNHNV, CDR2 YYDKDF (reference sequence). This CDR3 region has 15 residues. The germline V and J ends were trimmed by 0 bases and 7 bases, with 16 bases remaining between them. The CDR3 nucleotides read TGTGCCACCAGCAGAGACCCTACAGGCGTAGTGGAGCAGTACTTC. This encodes CATSRDPTGVVEQYF.

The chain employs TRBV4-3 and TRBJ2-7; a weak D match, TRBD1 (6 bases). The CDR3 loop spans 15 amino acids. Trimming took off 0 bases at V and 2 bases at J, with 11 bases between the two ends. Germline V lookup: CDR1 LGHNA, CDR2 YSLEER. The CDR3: CASSQDTGKTYEQYF. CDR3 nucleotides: TGCGCCAGCAGCCAAGATACAGGGAAGACCTACGAGCAGTACTTC.

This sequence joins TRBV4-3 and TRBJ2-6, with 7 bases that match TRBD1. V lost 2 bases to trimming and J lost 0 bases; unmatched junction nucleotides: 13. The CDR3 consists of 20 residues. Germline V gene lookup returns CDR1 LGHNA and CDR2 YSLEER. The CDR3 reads CASSQSQTGSIISGANVLTF. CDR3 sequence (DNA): TGCGCCAGCAGCCAAAGTCAGACAGGGAGTATCATCTCTGGGGCCAACGTCCTGACTTTC.

The CDR3, as DNA: TGCAGCGTCAACGGGCAGTGGGGCACTGAAGCTTTCTTT. Translated, it gives CSVNGQWGTEAFF. This chain links TRBV29-1 with TRBJ1-1; no reliable D call. This CDR3 comprises 13 residues. The ends were cut back, 6 bases at V and 4 bases at J, with 15 bases in the middle. From germline, CDR1 is SQVTM and CDR2 ANQGSEA.

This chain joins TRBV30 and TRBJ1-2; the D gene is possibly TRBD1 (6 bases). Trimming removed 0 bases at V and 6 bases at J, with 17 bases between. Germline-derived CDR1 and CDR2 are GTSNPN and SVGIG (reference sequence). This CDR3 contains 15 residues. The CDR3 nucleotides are TGTGCCTGGAGTGTACGTTCAGGGGCTCGGGATGGCTACACCTTC. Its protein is CAWSVRSGARDGYTF. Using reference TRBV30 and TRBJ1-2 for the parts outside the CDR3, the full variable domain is SQTIHQWPATLVQPVGSPLSLECTVEGTSNPNLYWYRQAAGRGLQLLFYSVGIGQISSEVPQNLSASRPQDRQFILSSKKLLLSDSGFYLCAWSVRSGARDGYTFGSGTRLTVV.

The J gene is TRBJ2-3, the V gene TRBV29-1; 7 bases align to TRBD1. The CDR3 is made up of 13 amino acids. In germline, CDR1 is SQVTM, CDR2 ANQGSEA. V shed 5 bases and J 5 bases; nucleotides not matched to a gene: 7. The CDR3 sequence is CSVRGQGKDTQYF. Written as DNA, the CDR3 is TGCAGCGTTAGGGGGCAGGGGAAAGATACGCAGTATTTT.

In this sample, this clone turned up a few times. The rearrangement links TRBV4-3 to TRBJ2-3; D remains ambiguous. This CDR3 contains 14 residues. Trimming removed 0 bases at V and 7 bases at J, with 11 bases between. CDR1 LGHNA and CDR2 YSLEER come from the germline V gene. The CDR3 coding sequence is TGCGCCAGCAGCCAAGAATATGGCCGAAATACGCAGTATTTT. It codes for CASSQEYGRNTQYF.

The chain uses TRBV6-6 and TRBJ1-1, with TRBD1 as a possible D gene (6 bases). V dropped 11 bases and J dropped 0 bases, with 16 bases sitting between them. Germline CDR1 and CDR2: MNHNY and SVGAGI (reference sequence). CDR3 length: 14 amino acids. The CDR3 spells CAARPGQMNTEAFF. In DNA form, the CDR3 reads TGTGCCGCAAGACCCGGACAGATGAACACTGAAGCTTTCTTT.

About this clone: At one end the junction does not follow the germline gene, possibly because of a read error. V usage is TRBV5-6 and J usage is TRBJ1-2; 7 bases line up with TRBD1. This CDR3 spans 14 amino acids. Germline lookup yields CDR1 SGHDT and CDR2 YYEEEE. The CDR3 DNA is TGTGCCAGCACCTTGGACAGGAGTAACTATGGCTACACCTTC. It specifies CASTLDRSNYGYTF.